The sequence of this T cell receptor (beta chain) was determined in a study of blood T cells in healthy people across ages. General study results and limits: In these data, TCR beta diversity tracked strongly with naive T cell percentage.

Germline CDR1 reads MNHEY; CDR2 reads SVGEGT. With 8 bases clipped from V and 5 bases from J, the junction kept 11 bases outside the gene matches. The CDR3 loop spans 15 amino acids. PCR was performed a second time for roughly 7 to 12 cycles using a sample-barcoded 5' primer and a J-beta primer mix. Every sample returned 3 million or more CDR3-containing paired-end reads. TCRdb analysed the 5' RACE reads with MiXCR anew, one entry per CDR3 protein. The sample has around 1.5 million distinct CDR3 sequences, 45% to 70% seen once; the top ten hold 5.5% to 8%. About this clonotype itself: Its antigen remains unknown.

Every sample gave at least 5.5 micrograms of total RNA when it was extracted. The TCR was taken from a man aged 18 to 35 in good health. The sample was blood. The V call is TRBV6-2 or TRBV6-3, the J call TRBJ2-1; 8 bases map to TRBD1. CDR3 sequence: CASSDFDRGHNEQFF. The CDR3 DNA sequence: TGTGCCAGCTCAGATTTCGACAGGGGACACAATGAGCAGTTCTTC.